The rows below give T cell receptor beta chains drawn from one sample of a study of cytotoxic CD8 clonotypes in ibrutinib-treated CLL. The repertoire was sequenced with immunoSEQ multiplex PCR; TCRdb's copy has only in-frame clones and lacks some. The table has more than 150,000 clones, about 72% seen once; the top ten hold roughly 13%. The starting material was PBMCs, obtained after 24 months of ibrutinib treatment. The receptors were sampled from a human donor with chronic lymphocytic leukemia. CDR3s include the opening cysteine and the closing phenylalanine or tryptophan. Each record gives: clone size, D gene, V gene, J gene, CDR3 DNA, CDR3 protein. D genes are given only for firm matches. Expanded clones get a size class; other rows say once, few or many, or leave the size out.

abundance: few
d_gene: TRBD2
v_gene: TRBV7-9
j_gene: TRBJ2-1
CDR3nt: TGTGCCAGCAGCTATCCCGGGACTAGCGGGACCCGCAATGAGCAGTTCTTC
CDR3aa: CASSYPGTSGTRNEQFF

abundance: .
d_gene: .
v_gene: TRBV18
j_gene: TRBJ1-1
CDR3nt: TGTGCCAGCTCACCGGGGGTTAACACTGAAGCTTTCTTT
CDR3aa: CASSPGVNTEAFF

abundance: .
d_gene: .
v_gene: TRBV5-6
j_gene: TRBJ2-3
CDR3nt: TGTGCCAGCAGCTCGACGCGAGGTACGCAGTATTTT
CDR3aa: CASSSTRGTQYF

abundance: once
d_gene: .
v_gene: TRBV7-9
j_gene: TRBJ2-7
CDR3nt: TGTGCCAGCAGCTTAGTACCAGGGTTCGAGCAGTACTTC
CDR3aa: CASSLVPGFEQYF

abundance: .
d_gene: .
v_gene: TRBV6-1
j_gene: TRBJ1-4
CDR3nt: TGTGCCAGCAGTGAGGCAGCTTATAATGAAAAACTGTTTTTT
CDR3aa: CASSEAAYNEKLFF

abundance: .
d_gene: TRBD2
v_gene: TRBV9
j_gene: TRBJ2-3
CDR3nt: TGTGCCAGCAGCCCTACTAGCGGGAGATTGGGCACAGATACGCAGTATTTT
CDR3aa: CASSPTSGRLGTDTQYF

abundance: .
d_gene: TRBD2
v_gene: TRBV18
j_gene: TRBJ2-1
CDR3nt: TGTGCCAGCTCACCACTCGGACTAGCGGGAGGCCATGAGCAGTTCTTC
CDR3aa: CASSPLGLAGGHEQFF

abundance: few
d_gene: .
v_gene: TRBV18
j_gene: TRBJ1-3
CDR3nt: TGTGCCAGCTCACCAATGGGGGCCGACACCATATATTTT
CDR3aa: CASSPMGADTIYF

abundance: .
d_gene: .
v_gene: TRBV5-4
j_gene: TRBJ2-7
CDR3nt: TGTGCCAGCAGCTACGAGGCGGGAACCTACGAGCAGTACTTC
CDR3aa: CASSYEAGTYEQYF

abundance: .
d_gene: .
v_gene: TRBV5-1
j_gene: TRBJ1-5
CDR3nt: TGCGCCAGCAGCCCCACAGGGCAAAGCAATCAGCCCCAGCATTTT
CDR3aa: CASSPTGQSNQPQHF

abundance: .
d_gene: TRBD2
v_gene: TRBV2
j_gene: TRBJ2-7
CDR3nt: TGTGCCAGCAGTGAGGGGACTAGCGGGATCTACGAGCAGTACTTC
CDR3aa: CASSEGTSGIYEQYF

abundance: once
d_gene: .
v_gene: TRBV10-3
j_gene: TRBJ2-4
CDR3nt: TGTGCCATCAGTGGGAATAAGGACAGCGGAAACATTCAGTACTTC
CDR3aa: CAISGNKDSGNIQYF

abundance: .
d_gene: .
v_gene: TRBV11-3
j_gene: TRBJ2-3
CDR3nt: TGTGCCAGCAGCTTAGCGGGAGCTCGAGATACGCAGTATTTT
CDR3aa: CASSLAGARDTQYF

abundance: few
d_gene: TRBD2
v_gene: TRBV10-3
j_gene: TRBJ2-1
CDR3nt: TGTGCCATCAGCGAAAAGGGACTAGCGGGAGGGGCGAATGAGCAGTTCTTC
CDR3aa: CAISEKGLAGGANEQFF

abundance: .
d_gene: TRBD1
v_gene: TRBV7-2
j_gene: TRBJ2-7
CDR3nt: TGTGCCAGCAGCCGACTGACAGGGATATACGAGCAGTACTTC
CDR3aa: CASSRLTGIYEQYF

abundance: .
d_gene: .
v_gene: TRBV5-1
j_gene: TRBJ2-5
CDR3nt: TGCGCCAGCAGCTCGACTCCACAAGAGACCCAGTACTTC
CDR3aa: CASSSTPQETQYF

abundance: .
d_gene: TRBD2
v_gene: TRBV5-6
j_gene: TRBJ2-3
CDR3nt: TGTGCCAGCAGCCCGACTAGCGGGGAACTAGATACGCAGTATTTT
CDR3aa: CASSPTSGELDTQYF

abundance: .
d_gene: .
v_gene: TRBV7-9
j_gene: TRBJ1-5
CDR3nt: TGTGCCAGCAGCTTATCGGGGGTGAGCAATCAGCCCCAGCATTTT
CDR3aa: CASSLSGVSNQPQHF

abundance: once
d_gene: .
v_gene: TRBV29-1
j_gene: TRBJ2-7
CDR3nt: TGCAGCGCCGGCGCAGGGGTCTCATACGAGCAGTACTTC
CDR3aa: CSAGAGVSYEQYF

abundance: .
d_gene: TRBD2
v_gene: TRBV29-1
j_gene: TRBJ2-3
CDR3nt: TGCAGCGTGCTACAGCTACTAGCGGGGAGGACAGATACGCAGTATTTT
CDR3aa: CSVLQLLAGRTDTQYF

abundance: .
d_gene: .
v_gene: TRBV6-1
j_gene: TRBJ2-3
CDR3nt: TGTGCCAGCAGAGCCTTCGCTAGCACAGATACGCAGTATTTT
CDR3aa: CASRAFASTDTQYF